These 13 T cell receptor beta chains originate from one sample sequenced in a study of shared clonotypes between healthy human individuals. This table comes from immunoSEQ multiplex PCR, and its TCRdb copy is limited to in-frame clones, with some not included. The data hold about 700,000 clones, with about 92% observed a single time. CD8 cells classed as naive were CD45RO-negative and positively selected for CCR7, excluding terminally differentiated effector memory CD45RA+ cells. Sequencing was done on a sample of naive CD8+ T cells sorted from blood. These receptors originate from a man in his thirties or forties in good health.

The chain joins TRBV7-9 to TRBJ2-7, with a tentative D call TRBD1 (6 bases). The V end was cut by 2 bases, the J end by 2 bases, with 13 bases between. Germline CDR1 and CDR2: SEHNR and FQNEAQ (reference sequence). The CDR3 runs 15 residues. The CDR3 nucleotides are TGTGCCAGCAGCTTATTTACAGGGAGTCCCTACGAGCAGTACTTC. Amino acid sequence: CASSLFTGSPYEQYF.

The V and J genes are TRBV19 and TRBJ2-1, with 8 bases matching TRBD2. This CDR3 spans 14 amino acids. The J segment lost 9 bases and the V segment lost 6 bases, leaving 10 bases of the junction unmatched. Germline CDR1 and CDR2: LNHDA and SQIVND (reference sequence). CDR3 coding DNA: TGTGCCAGTAGCCCATCCCTTAGCGGGATTGAGCAGTTCTTC. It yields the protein CASSPSLSGIEQFF.

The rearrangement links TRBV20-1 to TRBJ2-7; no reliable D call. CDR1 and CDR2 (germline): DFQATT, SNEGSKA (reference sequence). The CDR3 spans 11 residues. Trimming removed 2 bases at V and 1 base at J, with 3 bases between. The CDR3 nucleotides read TGCAGTGCTAGAATGTCCTACGAGCAGTACTTC. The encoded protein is CSARMSYEQYF.

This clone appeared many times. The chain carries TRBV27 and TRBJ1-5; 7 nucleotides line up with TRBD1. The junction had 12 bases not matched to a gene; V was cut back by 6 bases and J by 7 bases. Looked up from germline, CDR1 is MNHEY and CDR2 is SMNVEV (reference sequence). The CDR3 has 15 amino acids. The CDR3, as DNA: TGTGCCAGCAGAAAAAGGGGGCGCGGGGAGCAGCCCCAGCATTTT. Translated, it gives CASRKRGRGEQPQHF.

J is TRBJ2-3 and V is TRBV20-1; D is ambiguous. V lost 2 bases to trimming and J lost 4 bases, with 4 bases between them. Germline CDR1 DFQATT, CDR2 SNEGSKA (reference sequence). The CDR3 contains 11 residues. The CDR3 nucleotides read TGCAGTGCTAGACTAGCAGATACGCAGTATTTT. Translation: CSARLADTQYF.

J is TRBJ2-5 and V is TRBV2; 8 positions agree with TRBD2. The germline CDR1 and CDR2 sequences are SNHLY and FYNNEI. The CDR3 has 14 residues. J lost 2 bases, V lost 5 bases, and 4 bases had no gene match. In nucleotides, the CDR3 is TGTGCCAGCAGTTTGACTAGCGTACAAGAGACCCAGTACTTC. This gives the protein CASSLTSVQETQYF.

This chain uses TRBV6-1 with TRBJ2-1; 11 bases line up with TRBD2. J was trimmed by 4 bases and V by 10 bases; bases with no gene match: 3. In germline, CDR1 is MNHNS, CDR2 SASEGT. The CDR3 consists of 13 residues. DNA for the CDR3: TGTGCCACCGGGACTAGCGGTTACAATGAGCAGTTCTTC. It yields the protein CATGTSGYNEQFF.

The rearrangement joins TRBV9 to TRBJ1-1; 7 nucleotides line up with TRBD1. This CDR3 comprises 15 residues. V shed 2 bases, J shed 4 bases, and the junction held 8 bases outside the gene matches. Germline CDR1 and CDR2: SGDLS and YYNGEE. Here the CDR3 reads CASSVSQGSATEAFF. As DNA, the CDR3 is TGTGCCAGCAGCGTCTCACAGGGGTCGGCCACTGAAGCTTTCTTT. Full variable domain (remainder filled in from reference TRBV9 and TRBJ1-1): DSGVTQTPKHLITATGQRVTLRCSPRSGDLSVYWYQQSLDQGLQFLIQYYNGEERAKGNILERFSAQQFPDLHSELNLSSLELGDSALYFCASSVSQGSATEAFFGQGTRLTVV.

Here the CDR3 DNA reads TGTGCCAGCAGCTCCGGGACAGGGCTGGAGCCCCAGCATTTT. Amino acid sequence: CASSSGTGLEPQHF. This chain links TRBV7-6 with TRBJ1-5, with 9 bases that match TRBD1. V lost 4 bases to trimming and J lost 8 bases; unmatched junction nucleotides: 6. Per germline, CDR1 SGHVS and CDR2 FNYEAQ. CDR3 size: 14 residues.

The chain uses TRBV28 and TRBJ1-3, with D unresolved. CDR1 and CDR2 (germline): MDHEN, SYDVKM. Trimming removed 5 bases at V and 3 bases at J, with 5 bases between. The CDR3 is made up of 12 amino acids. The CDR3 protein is CASSGGGNTIYF. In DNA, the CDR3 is TGTGCCAGCAGTGGAGGTGGAAACACCATATATTTT.

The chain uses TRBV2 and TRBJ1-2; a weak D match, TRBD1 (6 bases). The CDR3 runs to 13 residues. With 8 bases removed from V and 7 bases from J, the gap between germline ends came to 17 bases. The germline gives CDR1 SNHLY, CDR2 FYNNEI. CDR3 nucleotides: TGTGCCAGCTGGACCTGGGGGGCTGCTGGCTACACCTTC. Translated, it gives CASWTWGAAGYTF.

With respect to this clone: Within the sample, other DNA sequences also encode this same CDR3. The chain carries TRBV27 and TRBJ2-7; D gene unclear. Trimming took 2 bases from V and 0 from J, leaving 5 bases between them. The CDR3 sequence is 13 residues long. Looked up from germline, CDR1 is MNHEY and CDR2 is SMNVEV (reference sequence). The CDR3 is CASSLKSSYEQYF. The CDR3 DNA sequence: TGTGCCAGCAGTTTAAAGAGCTCCTACGAGCAGTACTTC.

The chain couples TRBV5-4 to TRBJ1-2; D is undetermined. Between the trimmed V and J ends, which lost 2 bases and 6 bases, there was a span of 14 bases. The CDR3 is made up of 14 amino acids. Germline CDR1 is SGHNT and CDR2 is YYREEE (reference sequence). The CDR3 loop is CASSFLGSAHGYTF. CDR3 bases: TGTGCCAGCAGCTTTCTTGGGTCAGCGCATGGCTACACCTTC.